One T cell receptor (beta chain) is described in this entry. Its antigen is not identified. Germline is not matched at one junction end, which may reflect a read error. Synthesis of TCR beta cDNA was carried out from about 500 ng total RNA with a constant-region primer. The TCR beta library was amplified through three nested multiplex PCR rounds in a modified ARM-PCR procedure. PCR rounds one and two used TRBV1-TRBV30 forward primers with a C-beta reverse primer for 10 cycles each. A single record per CDR3 protein comes from TCRdb applying MiXCR to the multiplex PCR reads. The sample holds under 85,000 distinct CDR3 sequences, approximately 72% seen once. This CDR3 has 13 amino acids. CDR1 and CDR2 from the germline V gene are SQVTM and ANQGSEA. This sample was taken from a study of tumor-infiltrating lymphocytes in primary liver carcinoma. The wider study: Tumor stage was T1-T3 N0M0, and tumor size was 4.2 to 10 cm across. Overall study results and limits: Tumor-adjacent and tumor-blood pairs overlapped less than tumor region pairs did. Blood had a significantly lower top-250-clone fraction than tumors did (p = 0.039).

For each extraction, RNA and DNA were obtained together from approximately 20-30 mg of unsorted bulk tissue. Infection with HBV was chronic in patients; they were treatment-naive. V usage is TRBV29-1 and J usage is TRBJ2-3; possible D gene TRBD2, 5 bases. The clonotype comes from a man in his forties with primary liver carcinoma and hepatitis B virus infection. The sequenced material came from liver tumor tissue from sampling region 1. Subset noted: tumor region T1, superior pole. The CDR3 reads CSVEGRGPDMQYF. CDR3 nucleotides: TGCAGCGTTGAAGGTCGGGGTCCGGATATGCAGTATTTT.